This T cell receptor (beta chain) was profiled in a study of blood T cells in healthy people across ages. Primed by a sample-barcoded 5' primer and a J-beta primer mix, a second PCR proceeded for 7 to 11 cycles. Every single cDNA molecule received a tag from a template-switch adaptor with 12 random nucleotides. TCRdb used MiXCR to reprocess the 5' RACE reads, holding one entry per CDR3 protein. The repertoire holds about 1.6 million distinct CDR3 sequences, with roughly 32% as singletons. This clonotype was seen more than once but under ten times. The sequenced material came from blood. The sequence was collected from a woman aged 25 to 45 in good health.

The CDR3 region is CASSDHYNMAQFF. In nucleotides, the CDR3 is TGTGCCAGCAGCGATCACTACAATATGGCCCAGTTCTTC. The genes are TRBV11-2 and TRBJ2-1; D is uncertain. Trimming removed 5 bases at V and 13 bases at J, with 18 bases between. Per the germline V gene, CDR1 is SGHAT and CDR2 is FQNNGV. The CDR3 is 13 amino acids.